This T cell receptor beta chain came from a study of shared clonotypes between healthy human individuals. Turning to this clone: The antigen is unknown.

The CDR3 runs 15 residues. Germline CDR1 reads SGHNT; CDR2 reads YYREEE (reference sequence). The ends were cut back, 0 bases at V and 8 bases at J, with 15 bases in the middle. General study points: For sorted subsets, rarefaction showed incomplete sequencing despite large depth.

In the original processing: Sequence data from immunoSEQ were junction-only and lacked quality scores; consequently, filtering differed. The data were produced by immunoSEQ multiplex PCR, yet TCRdb's version contains in-frame clones alone and is incomplete. Clone size and V and J calls were adopted from that table, with D and trimming inferred from the DNA. The sample yields around 240,000 clones, about 65% seen once. CD4+ cells were split into CD45RA+ naive and CD45RA-negative memory subsets. This clonotype was obtained from a man between 25 and 39 years old in good health. Sequencing was performed on memory CD4+ T cells sorted from blood. Specified subset: CD45RA-negative fraction. V and J are TRBV5-4 and TRBJ2-1; a weak D match, TRBD1 (5 bases). CDR3 residues: CASSLDMAGYHEQFF. Here the CDR3 DNA reads TGTGCCAGCAGCTTGGATATGGCAGGGTACCATGAGCAGTTCTTC.